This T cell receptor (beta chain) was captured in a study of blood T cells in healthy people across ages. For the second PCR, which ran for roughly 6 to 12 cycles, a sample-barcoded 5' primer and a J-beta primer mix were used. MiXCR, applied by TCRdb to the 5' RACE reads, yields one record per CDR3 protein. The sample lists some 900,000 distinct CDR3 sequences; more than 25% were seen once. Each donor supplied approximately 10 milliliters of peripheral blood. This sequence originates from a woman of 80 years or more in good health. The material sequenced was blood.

The CDR3 DNA reads TGTGCCAGCAGTGGGATGGAGTCCTATGGCTACACCTTC. It yields the protein CASSGMESYGYTF. The genes are TRBV28 and TRBJ1-2; no firm D call. V shed 5 bases and J shed 4 bases, with 11 bases lying between them. In germline, CDR1 is MDHEN, CDR2 SYDVKM. This CDR3 is built from 13 residues.